This T cell receptor beta chain was recovered during a study of T cell responses to AZD1222 COVID-19 vaccine. The CDR3 runs 16 residues. Germline assignment: CDR1 SGHRS and CDR2 YFSETQ. V shed 4 bases, J shed 2 bases, and the junction held 9 bases outside the gene matches. General study points: None of the repertoires were sampled until the peak T cell response had passed. Targets within unmutated variant regions were reportedly found for nearly half of spike-specific TCRs. Increases in Spike-specific TCR breadth and depth were seen after two AZD1222 doses.

Sequenced by immunoSEQ multiplex PCR; TCRdb stores in-frame clones only, minus some. The sample carries about 120,000 clones, around 89% recorded once. This clone was picked up many times. Antigen unknown. This sample comprised peripheral blood, obtained on day 0 of AZD1222 vaccination. The TCR sequence derives from an adult in good health. V gene TRBV5-1 combines with J gene TRBJ2-3; TRBD2 matches 8 bases. DNA for the CDR3: TGCGCCAGCAGCCAAGCGGGAGTCCCCCCCACAGATACGCAGTATTTT. Protein product: CASSQAGVPPTDTQYF.